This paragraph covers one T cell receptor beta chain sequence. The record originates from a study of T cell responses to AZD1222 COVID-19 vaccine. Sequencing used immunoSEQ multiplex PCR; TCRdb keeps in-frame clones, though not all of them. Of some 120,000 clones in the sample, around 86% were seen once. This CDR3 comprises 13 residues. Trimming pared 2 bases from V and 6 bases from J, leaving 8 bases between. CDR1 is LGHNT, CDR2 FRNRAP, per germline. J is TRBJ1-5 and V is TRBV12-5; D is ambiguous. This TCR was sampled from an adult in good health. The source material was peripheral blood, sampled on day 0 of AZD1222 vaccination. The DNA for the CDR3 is TGTGCTAGTGGTTTGATGGATGGTCAGCCCCAGCATTTT. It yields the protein CASGLMDGQPQHF.